The clone carrying this T cell receptor beta chain has a handful of counts. Germline-derived CDR1 and CDR2 are MNHEY and SVGEGT. V lost 2 bases and J lost 1, with 11 bases in between. This CDR3 is built from 16 residues. The data originate from a study of blood T cells in healthy people across ages. PCR was performed a second time for about 6 to 12 cycles using a sample-barcoded 5' primer and a J-beta primer mix. TCRdb passed the 5' RACE reads through MiXCR, listing each CDR3 protein once. Here the sample spans fewer than 900,000 distinct CDR3 sequences, 35% to 45% being singletons. The rearrangement uses TRBV6-2 or TRBV6-3 and TRBJ2-2; TRBD2 is a possible D gene (6 bases). The sample taken for sequencing was blood. The origin of this receptor is a woman in her fifties or sixties in good health. CDR3 sequence reads: CASSYRRVENTGELFF. The CDR3 nucleotides are TGTGCCAGCAGTTACAGGAGGGTGGAGAACACCGGGGAGCTGTTTTTT.